The rows below give T cell receptor beta chains drawn from one sample of a study of PD-1 blockade in mismatch repair-deficient tumors. Sequencing was performed with immunoSEQ multiplex PCR; in TCRdb, only in-frame clones are kept and a portion is missing. Of some 48,000 clones listed, over 70% were seen once; the top ten hold 6.5% to 9%. This specimen was peripheral blood, taken roughly 21 weeks after starting pembrolizumab. The receptors come from an adult with mismatch repair-deficient cancer. Both conserved end residues are part of each CDR3. D genes are given only for firm matches. Size is omitted from some rows. Given values are once, few, many or a class for expanded clones.

TRBJ1-5 TRBV25-1 . . CASSDSAPGVQPQHF TGTGCCAGCAGTGACAGTGCCCCAGGGGTTCAGCCCCAGCATTTT
TRBJ2-7 TRBV19 . . CASSMSPTKYEQYF TGTGCCAGTAGTATGAGTCCAACGAAATACGAGCAGTACTTC
TRBJ2-7 TRBV27 TRBD1 . CASSLNYGTGPYEQYF TGTGCCAGCAGTTTAAACTACGGGACAGGTCCCTACGAGCAGTACTTC
TRBJ1-5 TRBV27 TRBD1 few CASSTTGDRVFHQPQHF TGTGCCAGCAGTACCACCGGGGACAGAGTATTCCATCAGCCCCAGCATTTT
TRBJ2-5 TRBV7-6 TRBD2 . CASSPGRARETQYF TGTGCCAGCAGCCCTGGGAGGGCTCGGGAGACCCAGTACTTC
TRBJ2-1 TRBV27 . . CASSLSEGGNEQFF TGTGCCAGCAGTTTATCGGAGGGGGGCAATGAGCAGTTCTTC
TRBJ1-2 TRBV5-8 TRBD1 . CASSVDSDRGLLDYGYTF TGTGCCAGCAGCGTAGACTCGGACAGGGGGCTATTGGACTATGGCTACACCTTC
TRBJ1-2 TRBV11-2 . hyperexpanded CASSWGSGSNYGYTF TGTGCCAGCAGCTGGGGATCAGGGAGTAACTATGGCTACACCTTC
TRBJ2-3 TRBV19 . . CASSMGRLLTDTQYF TGTGCCAGTAGTATGGGGCGCCTCCTCACAGATACGCAGTATTTT
TRBJ1-1 TRBV11-2 . . CASSLRGIEAFF TGTGCCAGCAGCTTACGGGGCATTGAAGCTTTCTTT
TRBJ2-7 TRBV27 . . CASSLSSYEQYF TGTGCCAGCTCTCTTAGCTCCTACGAGCAGTACTTC
TRBJ2-2 TRBV13 . . CASSLSANGRNTGELFF TGTGCCAGCAGCTTAAGTGCCAACGGGAGGAACACCGGGGAGCTGTTTTTT
TRBJ2-1 TRBV7-2 TRBD1 . CARGQGFGYEQFF TGTGCCAGAGGACAGGGATTTGGCTATGAGCAGTTCTTC
TRBJ1-2 TRBV6-5 . . CASSYLGAAYGYTF TGTGCCAGCAGTTACCTAGGGGCAGCCTATGGCTACACCTTC
TRBJ2-1 TRBV19 TRBD1 . CASSPLRGQTYNEQFF TGTGCCAGTAGTCCCCTGAGGGGGCAGACCTACAATGAGCAGTTCTTC
TRBJ2-7 TRBV29-1 . . CSVVVAVTYEQYF TGCAGCGTTGTAGTAGCGGTAACCTACGAGCAGTACTTC
TRBJ2-7 TRBV5-1 . . CASSLGQGFYEQYF TGCGCCAGCAGCTTGGGTCAGGGCTTCTACGAGCAGTACTTC
TRBJ2-7 TRBV11-2 TRBD1 . CASSSPGQGAHEQYF TGTGCCAGCAGCTCACCGGGACAGGGGGCCCACGAGCAGTACTTC
TRBJ2-7 TRBV2 . . CASLSLTPGETTYEQYF TGTGCCAGCCTTAGTTTGACCCCGGGGGAAACTACTTACGAGCAGTACTTC
TRBJ1-2 TRBV7-2 . . CASSFYKGENYGYTF TGTGCCAGCAGCTTCTATAAGGGGGAGAACTATGGCTACACCTTC
TRBJ2-1 TRBV6-1 . . CASRAQGTYNEQFF TGTGCCAGCAGGGCCCAGGGCACCTACAATGAGCAGTTCTTC
TRBJ2-5 TRBV19 TRBD1 . CASSRPRDRGQETQYF TGTGCCAGTAGTAGACCCCGGGACAGGGGGCAAGAGACCCAGTACTTC
TRBJ1-5 TRBV7-9 . . CASTRRGSNQPQHF TGTGCCAGCACCCGTAGGGGAAGCAATCAGCCCCAGCATTTT
TRBJ1-2 TRBV27 . . CASSLKAGYYGYTF TGTGCCAGCAGTTTAAAGGCAGGGTACTATGGCTACACCTTC
TRBJ2-7 TRBV5-1 . few CASSLDDEQYF TGCGCCAGCAGCTTGGACGACGAGCAGTACTTC
TRBJ2-3 TRBV7-9 TRBD2 . CASSLNGGSTDTQYF TGTGCCAGCAGCTTAAACGGGGGGAGCACAGATACGCAGTATTTT
TRBJ2-3 TRBV7-9 . . CASSLPGTVTDTQYF TGTGCCAGCAGCTTACCAGGGACGGTCACAGATACGCAGTATTTT
TRBJ1-2 TRBV7-2 TRBD1 . CASSLRQGGYTF TGTGCCAGCAGCTTACGGCAGGGGGGTTACACCTTC
TRBJ2-3 TRBV5-6 TRBD1 . CASSYDRGYSDTQYF TGTGCCAGCAGCTACGACAGGGGATATTCAGATACGCAGTATTTT
TRBJ1-5 TRBV15 . . CATSRDQGQPQHF TGTGCCACCAGCAGAGACCAGGGTCAGCCCCAGCATTTT
TRBJ1-3 TRBV20-1 . . CSARAGYTIYF TGCAGTGCTAGGGCGGGGTACACCATATATTTT
TRBJ2-1 TRBV7-2 TRBD2 . CASSSSSGYSEQFF TGTGCCAGCAGCTCCTCTAGCGGGTACAGTGAGCAGTTCTTC